This T cell receptor beta chain stems from a study of cytomegalovirus exposure and HLA in healthy donors. General study points: The only immune exposure information that was available was CMV serostatus.

With 60 Vbeta and 13 Jbeta primers, the PCR was carried out. Using immunoSEQ multiplex PCR, the repertoire was profiled, and TCRdb retains in-frame clones only, with some absent. The profile shows hundreds of thousands of clones, 65% to 85% of them singletons. On this clone itself: Its antigen is as yet unknown.

This CDR3 is built from 14 residues. Losses at the gene ends were 7 bases for V and 7 bases for J; bases not matched to a gene: 11. Sequences were obtained from PBMCs. This chain uses TRBV23-1 with TRBJ1-2; 8 bases align to TRBD1. TRBV23-1 is treated as an ORF (open reading frame) with a function not yet certain. The TCR comes from a boy younger than 10 in good health and CMV-seronegative. In DNA form, the CDR3 reads TGCGCCAGCAAAATCAGGGGGCGAAGCTTTGGCTACACCTTC. Amino acids: CASKIRGRSFGYTF.